The clone carrying this TCR beta chain turned up a few times. Antigen: not known. This sample was taken from a study of early T cells in non-severe SARS-CoV-2 infection. Study summary: The authors sequenced bulk RNA from unsorted whole blood, leaving chains unpaired. Findings and limits, study-wide: Comparison of clonotypes with VDJdb favored anti-spike CD8 responses while missing private and CD4 specificities.

Germline V CDR1 and CDR2: SNHLY, FYNNEI. Trimming took off 8 bases at V and 6 bases at J, with 12 bases between the two ends. This CDR3 has 12 residues. Individual cDNA molecules were tagged with unique molecular identifiers, the study reported. In TCRdb, the 5' RACE reads were re-called with MiXCR into one record per CDR3 protein. The sample has about 130,000 distinct CDR3 sequences, about 15% seen once. The chain has TRBV2 and TRBJ2-3; D gene unclear. The sample taken for sequencing was whole blood. The receptor was derived from an adult who was a healthcare worker with PCR-confirmed SARS-CoV-2 infection or an uninfected control (not recorded which). For the CDR3, the DNA is TGTGCCAGCTTCCGGACCCCGGATACGCAGTATTTT. This gives the protein CASFRTPDTQYF. Using reference TRBV2 and TRBJ2-3 for the parts outside the CDR3, the full variable domain is EPEVTQTPSHQVTQMGQEVILRCVPISNHLYFYWYRQILGQKVEFLVSFYNNEISEKSEIFDDQFSVERPDGSNFTLKIRSTKLEDSAMYFCASFRTPDTQYFGPGTRLTVL.